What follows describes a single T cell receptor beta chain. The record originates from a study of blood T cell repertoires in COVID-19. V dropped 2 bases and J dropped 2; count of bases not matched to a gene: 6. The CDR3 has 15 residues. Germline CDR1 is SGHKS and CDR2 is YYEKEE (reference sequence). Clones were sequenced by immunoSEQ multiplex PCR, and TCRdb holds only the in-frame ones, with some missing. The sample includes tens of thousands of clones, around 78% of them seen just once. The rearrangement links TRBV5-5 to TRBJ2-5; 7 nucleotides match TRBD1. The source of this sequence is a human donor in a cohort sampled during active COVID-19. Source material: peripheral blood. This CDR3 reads CASSFRDSLQETQYF. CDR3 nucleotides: TGTGCCAGCAGCTTCCGGGACAGCCTACAAGAGACCCAGTACTTC.